These 10 T cell receptor beta chains were sequenced from one sample in a study of technical replicates of blood from a few donors (dated by TCRdb to the late 2010s). The method behind the library was the immunoSEQ multiplex PCR assay. In TCRdb, the immuneACCESS table is reduced to in-frame sequences with V and J assigned. These tables do not hold every clone; where another copy was compared, an unresolved V gene accounts for under half, and the others remain unexplained. Recorded for this sample are more than 80,000 clones; approximately 95% of them occurred a single time. Clones ranked in the top ten supply roughly 0.23% of the sample. The sequenced sample was T cells isolated from PBMCs. Receptors were obtained from a human donor in good health.

The rearrangement uses TRBV6-1 and TRBJ2-7, with a possible D match to TRBD1 (6 bases). The CDR3 sequence is 14 residues long. V dropped 5 bases and J dropped 5 bases, with 16 bases sitting between them. Per germline, CDR1 MNHNS and CDR2 SASEGT. In DNA form, the CDR3 reads TGTGCCAGCAGTTCCGGGACAATAGTCGACGAGCAGTACTTC. Translated, it gives CASSSGTIVDEQYF.

This chain uses TRBV6-1 with TRBJ1-5; 7 bases fit TRBD1. This CDR3 contains 15 residues. Trimming at V came to 6 bases and at J to 5 bases, leaving 10 bases not matched to a gene. CDR1 MNHNS and CDR2 SASEGT come from the germline V gene. The CDR3 loop reads CASRIIQDRYQPQHF. CDR3 nucleotides: TGTGCCAGCAGAATAATACAGGACAGGTATCAGCCCCAGCATTTT.

The rearrangement links TRBV12-5 to TRBJ2-5; D is unclear. CDR3 length: 16 amino acids. Trimming shortened V by 5 bases and J by 1 base, and 17 bases separated the two germline ends. CDR1 and CDR2 from the germline V gene are LGHNT and FRNRAP. The CDR3 DNA reads TGTGCTAGTGGTATGAGACACCTAATGGGCCAAGAGACCCAGTACTTC. Translating it yields CASGMRHLMGQETQYF.

The chain is built from TRBV18 and TRBJ2-5; 9 bases agree with TRBD2. CDR1 and CDR2 (germline): KGHSH, LQKENI. With 2 bases clipped from V and 6 bases from J, the junction kept 7 bases outside the gene matches. This CDR3 contains 15 residues. CDR3 sequence (DNA): TGTGCCAGCTCACCAGAGGTAGCGGGGGCGAAGACCCAGTACTTC. It translates to CASSPEVAGAKTQYF.

Here the CDR3 reads CAWRDQPASPTQYF. The CDR3 DNA reads as TGTGCCTGGAGAGATCAGCCAGCGTCTCCTACGCAGTATTTT. This chain links TRBV30 with TRBJ2-3; D gene ambiguous. Trimming left V 3 bases short and J 8 bases short, with 18 bases between. The CDR3 sequence is 14 residues long. Germline V CDR1 and CDR2: GTSNPN, SVGIG (reference sequence).

V gene TRBV5-4 combines with J gene TRBJ1-2, with D possibly TRBD1 on 6 matching bases. Germline values: CDR1 SGHNT, CDR2 YYREEE (reference sequence). The length of the CDR3 is 13 residues. Trimming cost V 7 bases and J 4 bases, with 14 bases left between them. DNA of the CDR3: TGTGCCAGCGGGACAAGAAATATCTATGGCTACACCTTC. This translates into CASGTRNIYGYTF.

This clone was found once. The chain is built from TRBV11-2 and TRBJ2-1; 10 bases are shared with TRBD2. The V gene end was trimmed by 2 bases and the J gene end by 7 bases; junction bases not matched to a gene: 14. Germline CDR1 SGHAT, CDR2 FQNNGV. CDR3 length: 18 amino acids. Written as DNA, the CDR3 is TGTGCCAGCAGCTTATCAGGGGACCTTACTAGCGGGAAAAATGAGCAGTTCTTC. As protein: CASSLSGDLTSGKNEQFF.

The chain recombines TRBV5-1 with TRBJ2-5; D possibly corresponds to TRBD2 (6 bases). V lost 1 base and J 2 bases, leaving 12 bases between the germline ends. Germline V gene data show CDR1 as SGHRS and CDR2 as YFSETQ. The CDR3 is made up of 15 amino acids. This CDR3 is CASSLFAAGQETQYF. The CDR3 region has the DNA TGCGCCAGCAGCTTGTTTGCGGCGGGGCAAGAGACCCAGTACTTC.

This clone was counted once. Written as DNA, the CDR3 is TGTGCCAGCAGCCCTCAAGAGGACAGGGTGACTAGCGGGGGGGCGAGCAATGAGCAGTTCTTC. Protein: CASSPQEDRVTSGGASNEQFF. V usage is TRBV14 and J usage is TRBJ2-1, with TRBD2 identical over 14 bases. Unmatched junction bases numbered 20, after V lost 4 bases and J lost 6 bases. This CDR3 contains 21 residues. Germline V gene lookup returns CDR1 SGHDN and CDR2 FVKESK.

The chain joins TRBV28 to TRBJ2-7, with D tentatively TRBD1 (6 bases). Germline V gene lookup returns CDR1 MDHEN and CDR2 SYDVKM. V gave up 8 bases and J gave up 3 bases, with 17 bases separating them. This CDR3 spans 14 amino acids. The CDR3 bases are TGTGCCAGCGGGAAACAGGGACGGTTCTACGAGCAGTACTTC. Its translation is CASGKQGRFYEQYF. Supplemented by reference TRBV28 and TRBJ2-7, the full variable domain reads DVKVTQSSRYLVKRTGEKVFLECVQDMDHENMFWYRQDPGLGLRLIYFSYDVKMKEKGDIPEGYSVSREKKERFSLILESASTNQTSMYLCASGKQGRFYEQYFGPGTRLTVT.